Sequencing of this T cell receptor (beta chain) was carried out in a study of shared clonotypes between healthy human individuals. As to this clone: Its specificity is not known.

Measured with immunoSEQ multiplex PCR; TCRdb has only the in-frame clones, and not every one. The table records roughly 700,000 clones, around 67% of them present only once. V lost 4 bases to trimming and J lost 0 bases, with 16 bases between them. The germline CDR1 and CDR2 sequences are MGHRA and YSYEKL. The CDR3 loop spans 17 amino acids. Notes on the study in general: Some naive CD4 clonotypes, around 4.9%, turned up in common across several donors.

The chain has TRBV4-1 and TRBJ1-3, with D maybe TRBD1 (5 bases). The sequence derives from a woman aged 25 to 45 in good health. Sequenced sample: memory CD4+ T cells sorted from blood. Noted subset: CD45RA-negative fraction. CDR3: CASSPGRARTSGNTIYF. The DNA of the CDR3 is TGCGCCAGCAGCCCCGGCAGGGCGAGAACCTCTGGAAACACCATATATTTT.